This T cell receptor beta chain is drawn from a study of shared clonotypes between healthy human individuals. Whole-study context: Each donor's CD4 naive and CD4 memory cells filled three plates apiece, CD8 naive two, and CD8 memory one. Study conclusions and caveats: In general, naive subsets displayed greater estimated richness than memory subsets did. Depth of sequencing was expected to influence donor clonotype sharing.

V lost 7 bases, J lost 1 base, and 8 bases stayed unmatched. CDR3 length: 14 amino acids. Germline assignment: CDR1 SQVTM and CDR2 ANQGSEA. Of note for this clone: What it recognizes is unknown.

A deep-level run was used for the assay. Data came from immunoSEQ multiplex PCR; TCRdb stores just in-frame clones and leaves some out. The sample carries 1.6 million or so clones, 98% recorded once. V and J are TRBV29-1 and TRBJ2-3, with TRBD2 identical over 7 bases. The clonotype comes from a man younger than 45 in good health. Source material: naive CD4+ T cells sorted from blood. The sample's subset: CD45RA+ positively selected. The CDR3 DNA reads as TGCAGCGCCGCCGGGACTACGCGCACAGATACGCAGTATTTT. Protein: CSAAGTTRTDTQYF.